Following are 11 T cell receptor beta chains from one sample sequenced in a study of blood T cell repertoires in COVID-19 (dated by TCRdb to 2018 to 2020). The library was generated by the immunoSEQ multiplex PCR assay. TCRdb mirrors the immuneACCESS table, restricted to in-frame sequences. Some clones are absent from its copies; in checked studies, under half trace to an unresolved V gene, and the reason for the others is unknown. This sample holds approximately 280,000 clones; around 84% were observed only once. The ten largest clonotypes hold over 4% of the sample. Material for sequencing was PBMCs or T cells enriched from blood (not recorded which). These receptor sequences come from a man aged 35 to 55 who had been exposed to COVID-19.

CDR3 sequence: CASSAVPTSTFEEQYF. In DNA form, the CDR3 reads TGTGCCAGCAGCGCCGTCCCGACTAGTACATTTGAAGAGCAGTACTTC. This rearrangement joins TRBV5-5 to TRBJ2-7; tentative D call: TRBD2 (6 bases). V was shortened by 4 bases and J by 7 bases, with 24 bases between the two germline ends. The CDR3 has 16 residues. The germline V gene has CDR1 SGHKS and CDR2 YYEKEE (reference sequence).

Note on this clone: The identical CDR3 is also encoded by other nucleotide sequences in the sample. The rearrangement uses TRBV12-3 or TRBV12-4 and TRBJ1-1; tentative D call: TRBD1 (5 bases). The V end was cut by 3 bases, the J end by 5 bases, with 7 bases between. The CDR3 loop spans 12 amino acids. Written as DNA, the CDR3 is TGTGCCAGCAGTTTCGGGGGAACTGAAGCTTTCTTT. Translating gives CASSFGGTEAFF.

V is TRBV2 and J is TRBJ2-6; 8 bases line up with TRBD1. This CDR3 contains 16 residues. CDR1 is SNHLY and CDR2 is FYNNEI in the germline V gene. The V and J ends lost 4 bases and 0 bases, in that order; junction bases with no gene match: 2. CDR3 DNA sequence: TGTGCCAGCAGTGCCGACAGGGGCTCTGGGGCCAACGTCCTGACTTTC. Its protein product is CASSADRGSGANVLTF.

The chain has TRBV19 and TRBJ2-7; D gene ambiguous. V shed 3 bases and J shed 0 bases, with 9 bases lying between them. There are 14 residues in the CDR3. CDR1 LNHDA and CDR2 SQIVND come from the germline V gene (reference sequence). The CDR3 region is CASSISASSYEQYF. The CDR3 DNA sequence: TGTGCCAGTAGTATCAGCGCCAGCTCCTACGAGCAGTACTTC.

This rearrangement joins TRBV6-6 to TRBJ1-1; no clear D gene. Looked up from germline, CDR1 is MNHNY and CDR2 is SVGAGI (reference sequence). The CDR3 loop spans 13 amino acids. Trimming took off 4 bases at V and 5 bases at J, with 11 bases between the two ends. The CDR3: CASSFMGRTEAFF. DNA for the CDR3: TGTGCCAGCAGTTTTATGGGGAGGACTGAAGCTTTCTTT.

The rearrangement uses TRBV9 and TRBJ1-3, with 9 bases aligning to TRBD1. The CDR3 runs to 14 residues. J lost 8 bases, V lost 3 bases, and 6 bases had no gene match. Germline assignment: CDR1 SGDLS and CDR2 YYNGEE. The CDR3 DNA reads as TGTGCCAGCAGCGATAGGACAGGGGCGGACACCATATATTTT. It yields the protein CASSDRTGADTIYF.

This sequence joins TRBV10-3 and TRBJ2-5; 7 positions match TRBD2. Losses at the gene ends were 4 bases for V and 2 bases for J; bases not matched to a gene: 1. Per the germline V gene, CDR1 is ENHRY and CDR2 is SYGVKD. The CDR3 is 13 residues long. CDR3 sequence (DNA): TGTGCCATCAGTGTGCGGGAGCAAGAGACCCAGTACTTC. Protein product: CAISVREQETQYF.

The gene calls are TRBV23-1 and TRBJ2-1; TRBD2 matches at 9 bases. TRBV23-1 is classed as an ORF, of uncertain function. Trimming cost V 6 bases and J 3 bases; bases outside gene matches: 6. The CDR3 has 15 amino acids. As DNA, the CDR3 is TGCGCCAGCAGCCTAGCGGGATTGAGCTACAATGAGCAGTTCTTC. This gives the protein CASSLAGLSYNEQFF.

This clone has only a few counts. The V call is TRBV7-3, the J call TRBJ2-7; 8 bases map to TRBD2. J lost 2 bases, V lost 5 bases, and 5 bases had no gene match. In germline, CDR1 is SGHTA, CDR2 FQGTGA. There are 14 residues in the CDR3. The CDR3 DNA follows: TGTGCCAGCAGCCCCACTAGCGGACCCTACGAGCAGTACTTC. It yields the protein CASSPTSGPYEQYF.

The genes are TRBV19 and TRBJ2-3; D call uncertain. The CDR3 contains 11 residues. CDR1 is LNHDA and CDR2 is SQIVND in the germline V gene (reference sequence). V lost 6 bases to trimming and J lost 8 bases, with 9 bases between them. The CDR3 DNA follows: TGTGCCAGTAGCGATTTAGCTACGCAGTATTTT. This gives the protein CASSDLATQYF.

The V and J genes are TRBV2 and TRBJ1-5; D not certain. Germline CDR1 reads SNHLY; CDR2 reads FYNNEI. This CDR3 is built from 12 residues. Trimming cost V 5 bases and J 4 bases, with 6 bases left between them. CDR3 sequence reads: CASSPENQPQHF. The CDR3 DNA follows: TGTGCCAGCAGTCCAGAAAATCAGCCCCAGCATTTT.